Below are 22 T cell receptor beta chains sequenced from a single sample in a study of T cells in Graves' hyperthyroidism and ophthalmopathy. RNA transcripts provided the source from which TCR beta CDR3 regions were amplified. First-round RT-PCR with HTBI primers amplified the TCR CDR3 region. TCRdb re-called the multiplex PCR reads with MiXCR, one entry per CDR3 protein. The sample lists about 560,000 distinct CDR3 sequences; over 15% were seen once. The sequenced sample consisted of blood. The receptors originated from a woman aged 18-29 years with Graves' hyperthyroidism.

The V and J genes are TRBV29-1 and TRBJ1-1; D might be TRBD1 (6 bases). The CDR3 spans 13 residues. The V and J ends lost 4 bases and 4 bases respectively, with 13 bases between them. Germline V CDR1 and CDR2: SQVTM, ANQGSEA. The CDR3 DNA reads TGCAGCGTTGGGGGGGGGCGCGTCACTGAAGCTTTCTTT. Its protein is CSVGGGRVTEAFF.

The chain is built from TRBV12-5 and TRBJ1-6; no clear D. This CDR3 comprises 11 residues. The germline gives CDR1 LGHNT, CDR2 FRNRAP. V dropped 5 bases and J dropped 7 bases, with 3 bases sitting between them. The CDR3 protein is CASGINSPLHF. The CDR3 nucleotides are TGTGCTAGTGGTATCAATTCACCCCTCCACTTT.

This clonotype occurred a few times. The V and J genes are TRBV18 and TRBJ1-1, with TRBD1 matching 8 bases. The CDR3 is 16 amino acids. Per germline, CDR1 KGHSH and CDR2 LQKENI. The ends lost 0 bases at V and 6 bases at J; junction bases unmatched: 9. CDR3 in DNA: TGTGCCAGCTCACCACCGAATCGTGACAGGGGATCTGAAGCTTTCTTT. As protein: CASSPPNRDRGSEAFF.

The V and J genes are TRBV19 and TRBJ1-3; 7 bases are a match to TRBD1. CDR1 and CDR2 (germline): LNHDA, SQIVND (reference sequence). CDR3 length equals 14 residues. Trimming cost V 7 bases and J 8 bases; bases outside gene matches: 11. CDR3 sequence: CASMEPDRADTIYF. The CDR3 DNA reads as TGTGCCAGTATGGAACCTGACAGGGCGGACACCATATATTTT. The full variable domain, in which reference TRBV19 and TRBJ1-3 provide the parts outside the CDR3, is DGGITQSPKYLFRKEGQNVTLSCEQNLNHDAMYWYRQDPGQGLRLIYYSQIVNDFQKGDIAEGYSVSREKKESFPLTVTSAQKNPTAFYLCASMEPDRADTIYFGEGSWLTVV.

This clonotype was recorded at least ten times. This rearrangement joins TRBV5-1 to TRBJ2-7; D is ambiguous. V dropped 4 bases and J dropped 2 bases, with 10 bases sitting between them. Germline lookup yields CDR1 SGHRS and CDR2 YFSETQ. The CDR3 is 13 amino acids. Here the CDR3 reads CASSIRVAYEQYF. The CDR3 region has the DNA TGCGCCAGCAGCATCCGGGTGGCCTACGAGCAGTACTTC.

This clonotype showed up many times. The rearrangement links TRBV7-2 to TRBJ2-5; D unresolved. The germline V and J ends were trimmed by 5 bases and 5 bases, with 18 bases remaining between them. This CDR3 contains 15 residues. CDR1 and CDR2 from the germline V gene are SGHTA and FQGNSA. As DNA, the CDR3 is TGTGCCAGCAGCCCCCGGAAAGGCGGTTGGGAGACCCAGTACTTC. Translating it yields CASSPRKGGWETQYF.

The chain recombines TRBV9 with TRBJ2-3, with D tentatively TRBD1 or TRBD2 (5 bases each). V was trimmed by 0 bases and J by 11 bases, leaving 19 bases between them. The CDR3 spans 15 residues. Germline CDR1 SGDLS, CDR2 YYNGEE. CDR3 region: CASSVAGMGPQGQYF. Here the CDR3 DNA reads TGTGCCAGCAGCGTAGCGGGAATGGGCCCTCAGGGGCAGTATTTT.

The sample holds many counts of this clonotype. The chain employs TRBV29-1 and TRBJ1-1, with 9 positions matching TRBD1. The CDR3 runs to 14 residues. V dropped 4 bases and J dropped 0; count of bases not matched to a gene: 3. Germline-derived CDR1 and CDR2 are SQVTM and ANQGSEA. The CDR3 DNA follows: TGCAGCGTTGCTCGGACAGGGGTGAACACTGAAGCTTTCTTT. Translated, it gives CSVARTGVNTEAFF.

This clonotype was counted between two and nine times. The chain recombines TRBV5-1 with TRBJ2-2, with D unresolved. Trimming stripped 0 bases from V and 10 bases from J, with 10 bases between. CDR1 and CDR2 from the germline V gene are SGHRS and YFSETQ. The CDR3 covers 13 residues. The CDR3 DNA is TGCGCCAGCAGCTTGGGCCCGGCAGCGGAGCTGTTTTTT. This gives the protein CASSLGPAAELFF.

The CDR3 nucleotides read TGTGCCAGCAGGGTGACAGGGTCCACTGAAGCTTTCTTT. This translates into CASRVTGSTEAFF. The chain joins TRBV6-1 to TRBJ1-1; 7 nucleotides align to TRBD1. CDR1 and CDR2 (germline): MNHNS, SASEGT. J lost 4 bases, V lost 6 bases, and 5 bases had no gene match. The CDR3 extends over 13 amino acids.

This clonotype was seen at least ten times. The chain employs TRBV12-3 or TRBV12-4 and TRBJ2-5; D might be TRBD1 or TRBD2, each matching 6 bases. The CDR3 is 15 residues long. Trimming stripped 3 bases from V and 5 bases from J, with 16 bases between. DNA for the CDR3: TGTGCCAGCAGTTTCCGTGGGGGGCGCGGGGAGACCCAGTACTTC. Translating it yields CASSFRGGRGETQYF.

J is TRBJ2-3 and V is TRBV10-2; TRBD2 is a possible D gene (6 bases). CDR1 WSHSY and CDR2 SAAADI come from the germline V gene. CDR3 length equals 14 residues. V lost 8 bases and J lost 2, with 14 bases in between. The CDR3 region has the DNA TGCGCCAGCCGGGGAGCGGGTAACACAGATACGCAGTATTTT. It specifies CASRGAGNTDTQYF.

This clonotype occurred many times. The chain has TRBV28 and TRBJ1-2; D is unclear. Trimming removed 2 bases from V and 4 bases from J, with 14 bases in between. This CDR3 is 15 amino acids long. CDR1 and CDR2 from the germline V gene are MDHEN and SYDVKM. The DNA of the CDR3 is TGTGCCAGCAGTTTAAGACCAGGCGCTGGCTATGGCTACACCTTC. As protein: CASSLRPGAGYGYTF.

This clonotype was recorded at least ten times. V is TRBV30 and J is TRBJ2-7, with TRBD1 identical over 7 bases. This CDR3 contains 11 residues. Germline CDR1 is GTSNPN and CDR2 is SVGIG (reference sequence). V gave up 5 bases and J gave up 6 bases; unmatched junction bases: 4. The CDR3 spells CAWDTGVEQYF. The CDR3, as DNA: TGTGCCTGGGACACAGGGGTCGAGCAGTACTTC.

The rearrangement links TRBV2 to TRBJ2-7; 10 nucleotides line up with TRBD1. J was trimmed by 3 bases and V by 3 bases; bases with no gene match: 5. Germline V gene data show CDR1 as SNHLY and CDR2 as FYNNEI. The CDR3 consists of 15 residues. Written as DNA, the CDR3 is TGTGCCAGCAGTGACAGACAGGGGGCTTTCTACGAGCAGTACTTC. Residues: CASSDRQGAFYEQYF.

Written as DNA, the CDR3 is TGTGCCAGTAGTATAGAAATAGCCTACAATGAGCAGTTCTTC. It translates to CASSIEIAYNEQFF. This rearrangement joins TRBV19 to TRBJ2-1; D is ambiguous. Per germline, CDR1 LNHDA and CDR2 SQIVND (reference sequence). With 0 bases removed from V and 2 bases from J, the gap between germline ends came to 5 bases. The length of the CDR3 is 14 residues.

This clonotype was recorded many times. The CDR3 region has the DNA TGTGCCAGCAGATCCGGGACAGGGGTTCATGGCTACACCTTC. Translation: CASRSGTGVHGYTF. This chain connects TRBV6-1 to TRBJ1-2, with 10 bases aligning to TRBD1. The V and J ends lost 6 bases and 6 bases, in that order; junction bases with no gene match: 7. Per the germline V gene, CDR1 is MNHNS and CDR2 is SASEGT. The CDR3 is 14 residues long.

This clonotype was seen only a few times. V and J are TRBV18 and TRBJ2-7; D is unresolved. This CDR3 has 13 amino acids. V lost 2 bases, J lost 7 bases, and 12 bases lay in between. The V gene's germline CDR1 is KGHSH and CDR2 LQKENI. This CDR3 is CASSPTQFNEQYF. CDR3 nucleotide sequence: TGTGCCAGCTCACCAACACAGTTTAATGAGCAGTACTTC.

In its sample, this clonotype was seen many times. CDR3 region: CASSQDLGGPGNTIYF. The CDR3 nucleotides read TGTGCCAGCAGCCAAGATCTCGGGGGGCCGGGAAACACCATATATTTT. The chain employs TRBV3-1 and TRBJ1-3, with TRBD1 as a possible D gene (6 bases). The CDR3 loop spans 16 amino acids. Trimming took 0 bases from V and 4 from J, leaving 13 bases between them. Looked up from germline, CDR1 is LGHDT and CDR2 is YNNKEL (reference sequence).

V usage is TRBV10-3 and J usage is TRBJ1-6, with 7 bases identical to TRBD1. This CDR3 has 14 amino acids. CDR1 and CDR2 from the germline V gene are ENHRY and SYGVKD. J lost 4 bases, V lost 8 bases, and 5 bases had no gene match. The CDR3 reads CAIGDSDYNSPLHF. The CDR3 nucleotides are TGTGCCATCGGGGACAGTGATTATAATTCACCCCTCCACTTT.

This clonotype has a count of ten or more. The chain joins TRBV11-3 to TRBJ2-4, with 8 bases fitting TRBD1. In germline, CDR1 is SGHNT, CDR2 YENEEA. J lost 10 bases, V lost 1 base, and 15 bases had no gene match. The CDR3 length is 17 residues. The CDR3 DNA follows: TGTGCCAGCAGCTTAGGAACAGGGGGAGCGGACGCCAGGATTCAGTACTTC. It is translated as CASSLGTGGADARIQYF.

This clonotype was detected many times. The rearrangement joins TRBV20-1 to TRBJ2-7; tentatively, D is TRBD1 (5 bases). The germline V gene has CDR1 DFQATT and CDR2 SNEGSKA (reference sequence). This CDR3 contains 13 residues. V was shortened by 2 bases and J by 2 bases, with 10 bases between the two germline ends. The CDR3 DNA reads TGCAGTGCTAGATCAGACAGAACCTACGAGCAGTACTTC. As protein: CSARSDRTYEQYF.